Following are 29 T cell receptor beta chains from one sample sequenced in a study of shared clonotypes between healthy human individuals. Method: immunoSEQ multiplex PCR; TCRdb's copy keeps in-frame clones and lacks some. The table has some 1.5 million clones, more than 95% seen once. The sequencing sample was made of naive CD4+ T cells sorted from blood. Subset denoted: CD45RA+ positively selected. The receptors shown here come from a man in his thirties or forties in good health.

The V and J genes are TRBV28 and TRBJ2-1; D might be TRBD1 (5 bases). This CDR3 is 15 amino acids long. The germline gives CDR1 MDHEN, CDR2 SYDVKM. The V gene lost 9 bases and the J gene lost 6 bases, with 21 bases spanning the gap. Here the CDR3 reads CASKVPGQGSNEQFF. The CDR3 DNA sequence: TGTGCCAGTAAAGTTCCCGGGCAGGGCAGCAATGAGCAGTTCTTC. The full variable domain, completed using reference TRBV28 and TRBJ2-1, is DVKVTQSSRYLVKRTGEKVFLECVQDMDHENMFWYRQDPGLGLRLIYFSYDVKMKEKGDIPEGYSVSREKKERFSLILESASTNQTSMYLCASKVPGQGSNEQFFGPGTRLTVL.

On this clone itself: The same CDR3 arises from other DNA sequences in this sample as well. The rearrangement links TRBV6-6 to TRBJ1-5, with unresolved D. Germline V CDR1 and CDR2: MNHNY, SVGAGI (reference sequence). This CDR3 is built from 13 residues. V was shortened by 8 bases and J by 5 bases, with 13 bases between the two germline ends. Written as DNA, the CDR3 is TGTGCCAGCCGGGATCGACTCGATCAGCCCCAGCATTTT. Protein product: CASRDRLDQPQHF.

The chain joins TRBV9 to TRBJ1-1; D call uncertain. Trimming cost V 0 bases and J 2 bases, with 8 bases left between them. Per germline, CDR1 SGDLS and CDR2 YYNGEE. This CDR3 contains 14 residues. The chain's CDR3 is CASSVAVINTEAFF. In DNA, the CDR3 is TGTGCCAGCAGCGTAGCAGTAATAAACACTGAAGCTTTCTTT.

The V and J genes are TRBV19 and TRBJ1-5, with D possibly matching TRBD1 (5 bases). CDR3 length equals 14 residues. Between the trimmed V and J ends, which lost 6 bases and 4 bases, there was a span of 13 bases. Looked up from germline, CDR1 is LNHDA and CDR2 is SQIVND (reference sequence). The CDR3 DNA is TGTGCCAGTAGCACCGGGACCCATAATCAGCCCCAGCATTTT. Amino acid sequence: CASSTGTHNQPQHF.

The CDR3 reads CASSLYLGRGTGELFF. The CDR3 nucleotides are TGTGCCAGCAGCTTATATCTAGGAAGAGGGACCGGGGAGCTGTTTTTT. This rearrangement joins TRBV7-8 to TRBJ2-2; TRBD2 might be the D (5 bases). Germline V gene sequence: CDR1 SGHVS, CDR2 FQNEAQ. This CDR3 is built from 16 residues. The V end lost 2 bases, the J end lost 5 bases, and 15 bases lay between the germline ends.

The chain carries TRBV9 and TRBJ2-5; 7 bases match TRBD1. Losses at the gene ends were 3 bases for V and 5 bases for J; bases not matched to a gene: 16. This CDR3 contains 17 residues. The germline V gene has CDR1 SGDLS and CDR2 YYNGEE. The CDR3, as DNA: TGTGCCAGCAGCGCCCGGGACAGTTTTAATACTGGGGAGACCCAGTACTTC. Protein: CASSARDSFNTGETQYF.

Concerning this clone itself: The sample holds other DNA sequences that translate to the same CDR3. The chain is built from TRBV5-1 and TRBJ1-3; no firm D call. CDR1 is SGHRS, CDR2 YFSETQ, per germline. The CDR3 has 14 amino acids. Trimming pared 0 bases from V and 2 bases from J, leaving 6 bases between. The CDR3 sequence: CASSLGTAGNTIYF. In DNA form, the CDR3 reads TGCGCCAGCAGCTTGGGAACGGCTGGAAACACCATATATTTT.

The chain is built from TRBV19 and TRBJ2-3; 7 nucleotides match TRBD1. After removal of 7 bases from V and 1 base from J, the junction contained 2 bases not matched to a gene. The CDR3 consists of 13 residues. CDR1 is LNHDA and CDR2 is SQIVND in the germline V gene (reference sequence). The CDR3 bases are TGTGCCAGTATGGGACAGCGCACAGATACGCAGTATTTT. Protein: CASMGQRTDTQYF.

The CDR3 DNA is TGTGCCAGCAGCCTAGATAGCTCTGGGGCCAACGTCCTGACTTTC. Translation gives CASSLDSSGANVLTF. This chain links TRBV2 with TRBJ2-6; D is unresolved. The CDR3 is 15 residues long. Trimming left V 6 bases short and J 0 bases short, with 9 bases between. Germline V CDR1 and CDR2: SNHLY, FYNNEI.

This chain connects TRBV27 to TRBJ2-7; D may be TRBD1 or TRBD2 (6 bases each). From germline, CDR1 is MNHEY and CDR2 SMNVEV (reference sequence). V dropped 6 bases and J dropped 1 base, with 16 bases sitting between them. The CDR3 has 15 residues. For the CDR3, the DNA is TGTGCCAGCAGGGGGTATGGGGGGCAGTCCTACGAGCAGTACTTC. This encodes CASRGYGGQSYEQYF.

This chain links TRBV15 with TRBJ2-1; TRBD2 matches at 10 bases. The CDR3 covers 20 residues. The germline gives CDR1 LNHNV, CDR2 YYDKDF (reference sequence). Unmatched junction bases numbered 15, after V lost 3 bases and J lost 1 base. In DNA form, the CDR3 reads TGTGCCACCAGCAGGGGTTTGGGGCTAGCGGGAGTTGGGTCCTACAATGAGCAGTTCTTC. This codes for CATSRGLGLAGVGSYNEQFF.

This chain connects TRBV19 to TRBJ2-3; no reliable D call. This CDR3 has 10 residues. Deletions cut 10 bases from V and 0 bases from J, with 2 bases between. Germline CDR1 is LNHDA and CDR2 is SQIVND (reference sequence). The CDR3, as DNA: TGTGCCAAGAGCACAGATACGCAGTATTTT. Protein: CAKSTDTQYF.

Comment on this clone: Additional DNA sequences in this sample encode the identical CDR3. The rearrangement links TRBV15 to TRBJ2-7, with D possibly matching TRBD2 (5 bases). Trimming left V 5 bases short and J 3 bases short, with 5 bases between. From germline, CDR1 is LNHNV and CDR2 YYDKDF (reference sequence). The CDR3 is 11 amino acids. The CDR3 spells CATSRGYEQYF. CDR3 DNA: TGTGCCACCAGCCGGGGCTACGAGCAGTACTTC. The full variable domain, with the rest looked up from reference TRBV15 and TRBJ2-7, is DAMVIQNPRYQVTQFGKPVTLSCSQTLNHNVMYWYQQKSSQAPKLLFHYYDKDFNNEADTPDNFQSRRPNTSFCFLDIRSPGLGDTAMYLCATSRGYEQYFGPGTRLTVT.

This chain links TRBV7-9 with TRBJ1-2, with TRBD1 matching 9 bases. The CDR3 has 14 amino acids. Germline trimming cut 5 bases from V and 5 bases from J; bases unmatched to any gene: 6. Germline V lookup: CDR1 SEHNR, CDR2 FQNEAQ (reference sequence). CDR3 coding DNA: TGTGCCAGCAGCACGGACAGGGGAGGATATGGCTACACCTTC. It yields the protein CASSTDRGGYGYTF.

This clone was observed a single time. This chain uses TRBV4-2 with TRBJ1-3; D is unclear. CDR3 length equals 14 residues. The ends were cut back, 4 bases at V and 2 bases at J, with 9 bases in the middle. The germline V gene encodes CDR1 LGHNA and CDR2 YNFKEQ. CDR3 nucleotides: TGTGCCAGCAGCCTAGTCCCTGCTGGAAACACCATATATTTT. Protein sequence: CASSLVPAGNTIYF.

This rearrangement joins TRBV11-1 to TRBJ2-1, with TRBD2 matching over 10 bases. J gave up 2 bases and V 1 base, and 5 bases lay outside the gene matches. The CDR3 runs 17 residues. Germline-derived CDR1 and CDR2 are SGHAT and FQDESV (reference sequence). The CDR3 nucleotides read TGTGCCAGCAGCTTAGTGGCTAGCGGGAGCCCCTACAATGAGCAGTTCTTC. Residues: CASSLVASGSPYNEQFF.

The V and J genes are TRBV6-5 and TRBJ1-2; the D is unclear. The CDR3 has 15 amino acids. V lost 1 base and J 2 bases, leaving 11 bases between the germline ends. Germline V CDR1 and CDR2: MNHEY, SVGAGI. Written as DNA, the CDR3 is TGTGCCAGCAGTTACTTGGCAGCGCTAAACTATGGCTACACCTTC. Encoded protein: CASSYLAALNYGYTF.

The chain carries TRBV7-2 and TRBJ2-5; 9 bases map to TRBD2. With V trimmed by 1 base and J by 1 base, 7 bases remained unmatched. The CDR3 runs 17 residues. Looked up from germline, CDR1 is SGHTA and CDR2 is FQGNSA. The CDR3 is CASSLGFSGSIQETQYF. The CDR3 bases are TGTGCCAGCAGCTTAGGGTTTAGCGGGAGTATCCAAGAGACCCAGTACTTC.

This rearrangement joins TRBV5-1 to TRBJ2-5, with TRBD1 matching over 7 bases. Germline assignment: CDR1 SGHRS and CDR2 YFSETQ. After removal of 6 bases from V and 0 bases from J, the junction contained 8 bases not matched to a gene. This CDR3 has 15 amino acids. The CDR3 region has the DNA TGCGCCAGCAACCCGGGACAGTTATACCAAGAGACCCAGTACTTC. It specifies CASNPGQLYQETQYF. The full variable domain, rest sourced from reference TRBV5-1 and TRBJ2-5, is KAGVTQTPRYLIKTRGQQVTLSCSPISGHRSVSWYQQTPGQGLQFLFEYFSETQRNKGNFPGRFSGRQFSNSRSEMNVSTLELGDSALYLCASNPGQLYQETQYFGPGTRLLVL.

In regard to this clone: Other DNA sequences in the sample encode the same CDR3. The rearrangement uses TRBV18 and TRBJ2-7, with 9 bases identical to TRBD1. The junction had 3 bases not matched to a gene; V was cut back by 3 bases and J by 3 bases. The CDR3 covers 14 residues. Germline V gives CDR1 KGHSH, CDR2 LQKENI. CDR3 loop: CASSPLGQGYEQYF. Written as DNA, the CDR3 is TGTGCCAGCTCACCGTTGGGACAGGGCTACGAGCAGTACTTC.

The chain is built from TRBV9 and TRBJ2-1; weak D call: TRBD2 (6 bases). The CDR3 has 16 residues. The ends were cut back, 4 bases at V and 0 bases at J, with 14 bases in the middle. Germline assignment: CDR1 SGDLS and CDR2 YYNGEE. The CDR3, as DNA: TGTGCCAGCAGCTACCTTAGCGGCAGCTCCTACAATGAGCAGTTCTTC. Its protein product is CASSYLSGSSYNEQFF.

This clone showed up just once. The gene calls are TRBV27 and TRBJ2-7, with 8 bases that match TRBD2. Losses at the gene ends were 4 bases for V and 7 bases for J; bases not matched to a gene: 15. CDR3 length equals 16 residues. Germline assignment: CDR1 MNHEY and CDR2 SMNVEV (reference sequence). CDR3 sequence (DNA): TGTGCCAGCAGTTCGCACGCCGGACTAGCCCGGGGGGAGCAGTACTTC. Translation: CASSSHAGLARGEQYF.

V and J are TRBV11-2 and TRBJ1-1; D unresolved. The CDR3 is 17 residues long. V lost 4 bases and J lost 0, with 18 bases in between. Germline CDR1 reads SGHAT; CDR2 reads FQNNGV. The CDR3 DNA reads TGTGCCAGCAGCTCGAGGGCACCCAAGGAAATGAACACTGAAGCTTTCTTT. Translation gives CASSSRAPKEMNTEAFF.

This chain links TRBV2 with TRBJ2-7; D gene unclear. Trimming took off 8 bases at V and 5 bases at J, with 13 bases between the two ends. Germline V gives CDR1 SNHLY, CDR2 FYNNEI. The CDR3 sequence is 12 residues long. The chain's CDR3 is CASREIADEQYF. CDR3 coding DNA: TGTGCCAGCCGAGAAATAGCAGACGAGCAGTACTTC.

This chain uses TRBV4-3 with TRBJ2-1; 13 bases agree with TRBD2. Germline CDR1 is LGHNA and CDR2 is YSLEER. The CDR3 contains 17 residues. With 1 base clipped from V and 0 bases from J, the junction kept 0 bases outside the gene matches. The chain's CDR3 is CASSQGTSGSSYNEQFF. In nucleotides, the CDR3 is TGCGCCAGCAGCCAAGGGACTAGCGGGAGCTCCTACAATGAGCAGTTCTTC.

The chain combines TRBV19 with TRBJ2-7, with 12 bases lining up with TRBD1. Trimming took 2 bases from V and 1 from J; bases not matched to a gene: 12. The germline V gene encodes CDR1 LNHDA and CDR2 SQIVND (reference sequence). This CDR3 is 19 amino acids long. CDR3: CASSIWGQGAPGESYEQYF. The CDR3 bases are TGTGCCAGTAGTATATGGGGACAGGGGGCGCCGGGAGAATCCTACGAGCAGTACTTC.

The chain couples TRBV6-1 to TRBJ1-4; D gene ambiguous. The CDR3 totals 15 residues. Looked up from germline, CDR1 is MNHNS and CDR2 is SASEGT. Trimming removed 8 bases at V and 2 bases at J, with 15 bases between. The CDR3 DNA follows: TGTGCCAGCTCCGCCCCGGGAGCCACTAATGAAAAACTGTTTTTT. This encodes CASSAPGATNEKLFF.

The V gene is TRBV6-6, the J gene TRBJ2-7; TRBD1 agrees at 7 bases. This CDR3 has 15 amino acids. CDR1 and CDR2 (germline): MNHNY, SVGAGI (reference sequence). The V and J ends lost 6 bases and 3 bases, in that order; junction bases with no gene match: 11. The CDR3 DNA follows: TGTGCCAGCAGAGACAGGTCCGGGACAGTCTACGAGCAGTACTTC. Protein product: CASRDRSGTVYEQYF.

CDR3 sequence: CASSGRGQGTYEQYF. For the CDR3, the DNA is TGTGCCAGTAGCGGGAGGGGACAGGGTACCTACGAGCAGTACTTC. This chain links TRBV19 with TRBJ2-7, with D possibly being TRBD1 (9 bases). Trimming removed 6 bases at V and 2 bases at J, with 17 bases between. Per germline, CDR1 LNHDA and CDR2 SQIVND (reference sequence). The CDR3 is 15 residues long.